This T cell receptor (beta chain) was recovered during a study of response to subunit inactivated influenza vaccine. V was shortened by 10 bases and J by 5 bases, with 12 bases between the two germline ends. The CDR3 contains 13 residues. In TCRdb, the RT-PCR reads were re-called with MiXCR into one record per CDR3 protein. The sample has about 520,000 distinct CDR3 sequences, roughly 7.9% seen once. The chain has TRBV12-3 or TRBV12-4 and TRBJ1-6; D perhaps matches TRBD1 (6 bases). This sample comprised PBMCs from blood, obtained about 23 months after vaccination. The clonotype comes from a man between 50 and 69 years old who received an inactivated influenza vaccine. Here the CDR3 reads CATADSDNSPLHF. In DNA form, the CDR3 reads TGTGCCACCGCGGACAGCGATAATTCACCCCTCCACTTT.